This T cell receptor (beta chain) was documented in a study of T cells in Graves' hyperthyroidism and ophthalmopathy. CDR3 length: 14 residues. V lost 11 bases, J lost 2 bases, and 15 bases lay in between. Germline V gene lookup returns CDR1 KGHDR and CDR2 SFDVKD. RNA transcripts yielded amplified TCR beta CDR3 regions. The HTBI primer set drove a first-round RT-PCR of the TCR CDR3. TCRdb passed the multiplex PCR reads through MiXCR, listing each CDR3 protein once. This table has almost 600,000 distinct CDR3 sequences, around 42% appearing once. This chain connects TRBV24-1 to TRBJ1-5; D uncertain. The source material was peripheral blood or thyroid tissue (not recorded which). This sequence originates from a woman in her late teens or twenties with Graves' hyperthyroidism. CDR3 bases: TGTGCCAGCAGGTACAGTCATGGCAATCAGCCCCAGCATTTT. Its protein is CASRYSHGNQPQHF.